A selection of T cell receptor beta chains follows, all from one sample in a study of blood T cell repertoires in COVID-19. The table came from immunoSEQ multiplex PCR; TCRdb's copy has only in-frame clones and leaves some out. The sample consists of about 200,000 clones, 65% to 80% of them appearing once. The sequenced material came from PBMCs or T cells enriched from blood (not recorded which). The receptors were gathered from a woman aged 45-65 years with acute COVID-19. Both conserved end residues are part of each CDR3. The D gene is left open where the match is weak. Clone size appears in some rows only: once, few, many, or a class for an expanded clone.

>TRBV3-1/TRBV3-2|NA|TRBD2|TRBJ2-1
TGTGCCAGCAGCCCCCCGGGGGGGTACTACAATGAGCAGTTCTTC
CASSPPGGYYNEQFF
>TRBV18|NA|TRBD1|TRBJ1-2
TGTGCCAGCTCCCTCACAGGGGGCGGAGAGGATGGCTACACCTTC
CASSLTGGGEDGYTF
>TRBV27|once|NA|TRBJ1-1
TGTGCCAGCAGTTTATCGGAGAACTTGAACACTGAAGCTTTCTTT
CASSLSENLNTEAFF
>TRBV28|NA|TRBD1|TRBJ1-1
TGTGCCACCGGAACCGGGACAGGAATTTGGCGGGCTTTCTTT
CATGTGTGIWRAFF
>TRBV9|NA|NA|TRBJ2-3
TGTGCCAGCAGCGTAGTCGAGGCTAGCACAGATACGCAGTATTTT
CASSVVEASTDTQYF
>TRBV25-1|NA|NA|TRBJ1-4
TGTGCCAGCAGTGTGGGGGGGACACTTGAAAAACTGTTTTTT
CASSVGGTLEKLFF
>TRBV27|NA|TRBD1|TRBJ1-2
TGTGCCAGCAGCCACAGGGGGCAGGGCTATGGCTACACCTTC
CASSHRGQGYGYTF
>TRBV28|few|NA|TRBJ1-5
TGTGCCACCTCCGCCGGGGGACGTGTGTCAAGATGGCAGCCCCAGCATTTT
CATSAGGRVSRWQPQHF
>TRBV28|NA|TRBD2|TRBJ2-5
TGTGCCAGCAGTTTAGCTAGCGGGGGCACCGGGGAGACCCAGTACTTC
CASSLASGGTGETQYF
>TRBV7-8|few|NA|TRBJ2-5
TGTGCCAGCAGCTTATTACAAGTAGAGACCCAGTACTTC
CASSLLQVETQYF
>TRBV11-2|NA|TRBD2|TRBJ2-1
TGTGCCAGCAGCTTAGATCGGGGGGTGGAGGTAGCAATTGGGCAGTTCTTC
CASSLDRGVEVAIGQFF
>TRBV11-3|NA|TRBD2|TRBJ2-3
TGTGCCAGCAGCTTAGATGGGGGGGGAGGCGATACGCAGTATTTT
CASSLDGGGGDTQYF
>TRBV7-2|NA|NA|TRBJ2-3
TGTGCCAGCAGCGCAAGCGGCATTTGGCGTGGGACAGATACGCAGTATTTT
CASSASGIWRGTDTQYF
>TRBV19|NA|TRBD2|TRBJ2-5
TGTGCCAGTAGGGCCAGCGGGGTAGCTTCGGAGACCCAGTACTTC
CASRASGVASETQYF
>TRBV9|NA|NA|TRBJ1-3
TGTGCCAGCAGCGTAGAAGGGGGACACTCTGGAAACACCATATATTTT
CASSVEGGHSGNTIYF
>TRBV3-1/TRBV3-2|NA|NA|TRBJ1-3
TGTGCCAGCAGCCTAGAGGGGTCGGCAGGAGGGAGAAACACCATATATTTT
CASSLEGSAGGRNTIYF
>TRBV10-3|NA|TRBD1|TRBJ1-1
TGTGCCATCCGGGGGACAGGGAGGTTGGACACTGAAGCTTTCTTT
CAIRGTGRLDTEAFF
>TRBV7-9|NA|TRBD1|TRBJ2-5
TGTGCCAGCAGCAACCTGGACAGGGAAGAGACCCAGTACTTC
CASSNLDREETQYF
>TRBV19|few|TRBD2|TRBJ2-1
TGTGCCAGTAGTATAGATCAAGGGACTAGGACCAATGAGCAGTTCTTC
CASSIDQGTRTNEQFF
>TRBV5-1|once|TRBD2|TRBJ2-3
TGCGCCAGCAGCTTGGCTAGCGGGGACGGAGATACGCAGTATTTT
CASSLASGDGDTQYF
>TRBV2|NA|TRBD1|TRBJ1-4
TGTGCCAGCAGTGAACAGGGGGCGCCTGAAAAACTGTTTTTT
CASSEQGAPEKLFF
>TRBV19|NA|TRBD1|TRBJ1-2
TGTGCCAGTAGCAGGGGACAGGGGGCCTATGGCTACACCTTC
CASSRGQGAYGYTF